These T cell receptor beta chains were read from a single sample in a study of regulatory T cells in long-lasting Graves disease. TCRdb reprocessed the multiplex PCR reads via MiXCR and lists one record per CDR3 protein. The sample includes fewer than 400,000 distinct CDR3 sequences, roughly 20% seen only once; the top ten take around 20%. The sample here was peripheral blood mononuclear cells (PBMCs), taken when the disease was refractory, from a patient treated with antithyroid drugs. The receptors here all came from a female donor with Graves disease. CDR3s leave out the opening cysteine and the closing phenylalanine or tryptophan. Part of the rows lack a size; the others show once, few, many or a class for expanded clones.

clone_size: few; v_call: TRBV9; cdr3_aa: ASSFRSGELGGTQY
clone_size: many; v_call: TRBV2; cdr3_aa: ASSAFIKGNTIY
clone_size: many; v_call: TRBV18; cdr3_aa: ASSKRDGDYGYT
clone_size: few; v_call: TRBV29-1; cdr3_aa: SVVPSSRSSYEQY
clone_size: many; v_call: TRBV27; cdr3_aa: ASRLAGLGQETQY
clone_size: .; v_call: TRBV19; cdr3_aa: ASSIVRGETQY
clone_size: few; v_call: TRBV28; cdr3_aa: AAAGNAYEQY
clone_size: few; v_call: TRBV7-2; cdr3_aa: ASTLTGGGRNGNTIY
clone_size: many; v_call: TRBV18; cdr3_aa: ASSPPIDTEAF
clone_size: few; v_call: TRBV30; cdr3_aa: ALVRRGPEAF
clone_size: few; v_call: TRBV5-1; cdr3_aa: ASSLAPDYEQY
clone_size: .; v_call: TRBV6-1; cdr3_aa: ASIKNTGTGVYEQY
clone_size: .; v_call: TRBV12-3/TRBV12-4; cdr3_aa: ASSQTGQGGEQF
clone_size: many; v_call: TRBV28; cdr3_aa: ASTIAGGRETQY
clone_size: few; v_call: TRBV6-2/TRBV6-3; cdr3_aa: ASRTGATSNQPQH
clone_size: many; v_call: TRBV7-9; cdr3_aa: ASSLVNSPLH
clone_size: .; v_call: TRBV6-2/TRBV6-3; cdr3_aa: ASSHRDRGPTTEAF
clone_size: many; v_call: TRBV10-3; cdr3_aa: AISDDIQETQY
clone_size: .; v_call: TRBV28; cdr3_aa: ASSLQGGGYGYT
clone_size: many; v_call: TRBV3-1; cdr3_aa: ASSPPTGEKLF
clone_size: .; v_call: TRBV7-9; cdr3_aa: ASSFLIGASTDTQY
clone_size: .; v_call: TRBV30; cdr3_aa: AWSVSGAGYT
clone_size: many; v_call: TRBV27; cdr3_aa: ASSLLGGEGYT
clone_size: many; v_call: TRBV7-8; cdr3_aa: ASSSQVPPGETQY
clone_size: .; v_call: TRBV2; cdr3_aa: ASSEVVEQF
clone_size: many; v_call: TRBV5-6; cdr3_aa: ASSEIGLREGHEQY